Shown below are 6 T cell receptor beta chains from a single sample sequenced in a study of T cells in women clearing cervical HPV infection. The repertoire was sequenced with immunoSEQ multiplex PCR; TCRdb's copy has only in-frame clones and lacks some. Its listing shows approximately 32,000 clones. What was sequenced was blood buffy coat. The receptors originated from a woman aged 18 to 75 with a cervical HPV16 infection that either progressed to CIN3+ or cleared (not recorded which).

A note on this clone: The read ends 3 residues before the CDR3 terminus; that terminus is restored from the germline J gene. The chain has TRBV5-4 and TRBJ2-1; 9 bases agree with TRBD1. V lost 5 bases and J lost 4; bases outside the gene matches: 10. The CDR3 has 16 residues. From germline, CDR1 is SGHNT and CDR2 YYREEE (reference sequence). The DNA read from the CDR3 is TGTGCCAGCAGTTCCTTCGGGACAGGGAGTTACAATGAG. Translation: CASSSFGTGSYNE. The full CDR3 protein is CASSSFGTGSYNEQFF.

Points on this clone: The observed sequence ends 3 residues before the CDR3 terminus, with the missing tail filled in from the germline J gene. This chain connects TRBV7-2 to TRBJ1-5, with 9 bases aligning to TRBD1. The V gene's germline CDR1 is SGHTA and CDR2 FQGNSA. CDR3 length: 15 amino acids. After removal of 2 bases from V and 6 bases from J, the junction contained 5 bases not matched to a gene. This CDR3 reads CASSLRGQGGQPQHF. The sequenced part of the CDR3 DNA is TGTGCCAGCAGCTTAAGGGGACAGGGAGGTCAGCCC. Using reference TRBV7-2 and TRBJ1-5 for the parts outside the CDR3, the full variable domain is GAGVSQSPSNKVTEKGKDVELRCDPISGHTALYWYRQSLGQGLEFLIYFQGNSAPDKSGLPSDRFSAERTGGSVSTLTIQRTQQEDSAVYLCASSLRGQGGQPQHFGDGTRLSIL.

In the case of this clone: The read terminates 3 residues ahead of where the CDR3 ends, so the germline J gene completes it. The chain links TRBV2 to TRBJ1-6, with 7 positions matching TRBD1. CDR1 and CDR2 (germline): SNHLY, FYNNEI. The junction had 3 bases not matched to a gene; V was cut back by 5 bases and J by 11 bases. The CDR3 loop spans 12 amino acids. The CDR3 is CASSSQGPPLHF. The CDR3 DNA, read in part, is TGTGCCAGCAGTTCACAGGGGCCACCC.

A word on this clone: The read ends 3 residues shy of where the CDR3 ends; the end is completed using the germline J gene. The genes are TRBV5-1 and TRBJ2-1; TRBD1 matches 7 bases. J was trimmed by 4 bases and V by 4 bases; bases with no gene match: 5. CDR3 length: 14 residues. Germline-derived CDR1 and CDR2 are SGHRS and YFSETQ. The CDR3 sequence is CASSPTGVYNEQFF. The covered CDR3 bases are TGCGCCAGCAGCCCAACAGGGGTTTACAATGAG.

Notes on this clone: The sequence runs out 3 residues before the end of the CDR3; the remainder is reconstructed from the germline J gene. The chain carries TRBV27 and TRBJ2-7, with 9 bases fitting TRBD1. CDR1 and CDR2 (germline): MNHEY, SMNVEV (reference sequence). The CDR3 has 15 amino acids. The V and J ends lost 4 bases and 3 bases, in that order; junction bases with no gene match: 7. The CDR3 reads CASSSGQGSIYEQYF. The sequenced part of the CDR3 DNA is TGTGCCAGCAGTTCCGGACAGGGGAGCATCTACGAG.

Points on this clone: The CDR3 extends 3 residues past the end of the read, so its final part is completed from the germline J gene. V usage is TRBV11-3 and J usage is TRBJ2-7; perhaps TRBD2 as D (7 bases). This CDR3 comprises 15 residues. Germline CDR1 is SGHNT and CDR2 is YENEEA. The ends were cut back, 3 bases at V and 4 bases at J, with 16 bases in the middle. CDR3 bases read: TGTGCCAGCAGCTTGTTCGGAGGGGGGGCTTACGAG. Amino acids: CASSLFGGGAYE. The full CDR3 is CASSLFGGGAYEQYF.